The 10 T cell receptor beta chains below come from one sample, sequenced in a study of T cell repertoires in cytomegalovirus infection. These TCRs are of unknown antigen specificity. MiXCR was run by TCRdb on the reads, yielding one entry per CDR3 protein. The table records 100,000 to 150,000 distinct CDR3 sequences, about 32% of them present only once. The sequencing here drew on CD8+ T cells from cultured PBMCs, taken from culture after CMV antigen stimulation. The receptors were gathered from a human donor in good health (CMV status not recorded). Some clones in this sample may be carry-over from other donors' samples.

J is TRBJ2-7 and V is TRBV4-1; no reliable D call. Deletions cut 0 bases from V and 5 bases from J, with 11 bases between. The CDR3 length is 14 residues. The germline CDR1 and CDR2 sequences are MGHRA and YSYEKL. This CDR3 reads CASSQDLVGDEQYF. CDR3 sequence (DNA): TGCGCCAGCAGCCAAGATTTAGTGGGCGACGAGCAGTACTTC.

This clonotype was detected only a few times. This sequence joins TRBV6-1 and TRBJ1-1, with D uncertain. This CDR3 has 13 amino acids. Germline V gene sequence: CDR1 MNHNS, CDR2 SASEGT. V lost 3 bases to trimming and J lost 1 base, with 6 bases between them. The CDR3 sequence is CASSEAANTEAFF. In nucleotides, the CDR3 is TGTGCCAGCAGTGAGGCGGCGAACACTGAAGCTTTCTTT.

Many counts were recorded for this clonotype. DNA for the CDR3: TGTGCCAGCAGCTTAGCTCGGGGGTACTACAATGAGCAGTTCTTC. Translation gives CASSLARGYYNEQFF. V usage is TRBV7-8 and J usage is TRBJ2-1; tentatively, D is TRBD2 (6 bases). Germline V gives CDR1 SGHVS, CDR2 FQNEAQ. The V gene lost 0 bases and the J gene lost 3 bases, with 9 bases spanning the gap. The CDR3 sequence is 15 residues long. The full variable domain, with the rest looked up from reference TRBV7-8 and TRBJ2-1, is GAGVSQSPRYKVAKRGQDVALRCDPISGHVSLFWYQQALGQGPEFLTYFQNEAQLDKSGLPSDRFFAERPEGSVSTLKIQRTQQEDSAVYLCASSLARGYYNEQFFGPGTRLTVL.

V and J are TRBV6-5 and TRBJ2-7; either TRBD1 or TRBD2 may supply D (6 bases each). The V end was cut by 0 bases, the J end by 6 bases, with 15 bases between. CDR3 length equals 15 residues. Germline V gene data show CDR1 as MNHEY and CDR2 as SVGAGI. CDR3 loop: CASSYSRIGGGEQYF. The CDR3 region has the DNA TGTGCCAGCAGTTACTCGAGGATAGGGGGAGGCGAGCAGTACTTC.

This clonotype was counted between two and nine times. The genes are TRBV7-9 and TRBJ2-2; unclear D gene. The germline CDR1 and CDR2 sequences are SEHNR and FQNEAQ (reference sequence). Trimming cost V 1 base and J 3 bases, with 6 bases left between them. This CDR3 is 14 amino acids long. The CDR3 DNA sequence: TGTGCCAGCAGCTTAGTGGAGTACACCGGGGAGCTGTTTTTT. This sequence encodes CASSLVEYTGELFF.

This clonotype came up many times. This chain joins TRBV7-6 and TRBJ2-7; 7 nucleotides align to TRBD1. The V segment lost 1 base and the J segment 7 bases; nucleotides outside the gene matches: 10. The length of the CDR3 is 15 residues. Germline loops: CDR1 SGHVS, CDR2 FNYEAQ. The CDR3 DNA reads TGTGCCAGCAGCTTAGGGACAGGCGGAACGGGGGAGCAGTACTTC. Translating gives CASSLGTGGTGEQYF.

The rearrangement joins TRBV5-5 to TRBJ2-2; D remains ambiguous. V lost 1 base and J 3 bases, leaving 4 bases between the germline ends. Germline CDR1 SGHKS, CDR2 YYEKEE (reference sequence). This CDR3 is built from 13 residues. The CDR3 protein is CASSLSDTGELFF. The CDR3 DNA reads as TGTGCCAGCAGCTTGAGTGACACCGGGGAGCTGTTTTTT.

This clonotype was observed a handful of times. This chain joins TRBV7-2 and TRBJ2-7, with 12 bases that match TRBD1. The germline V gene encodes CDR1 SGHTA and CDR2 FQGNSA. The CDR3 is 17 amino acids. Losses at the gene ends were 5 bases for V and 2 bases for J; bases not matched to a gene: 10. CDR3 coding DNA: TGTGCCAGCAGCGGGGACAGGGGGCGCGTTCCCCCCTACGAGCAGTACTTC. Protein product: CASSGDRGRVPPYEQYF.

The chain uses TRBV4-2 and TRBJ1-1; a possible D gene is TRBD1 (6 bases). Per germline, CDR1 LGHNA and CDR2 YNFKEQ. CDR3 length: 15 amino acids. Trimming removed 5 bases from V and 4 bases from J, with 17 bases in between. This CDR3 reads CASSVETGLGTEAFF. Written as DNA, the CDR3 is TGTGCCAGCAGCGTGGAAACAGGGCTGGGCACTGAAGCTTTCTTT.

The chain employs TRBV6-1 and TRBJ1-5; D remains unclear. The germline V gene has CDR1 MNHNS and CDR2 SASEGT. V lost 2 bases to trimming and J lost 0 bases, with 11 bases between them. The CDR3 is 16 amino acids. The CDR3 region is CASSESPAFSNQPQHF. CDR3 in DNA: TGTGCCAGCAGTGAATCCCCAGCTTTTAGCAATCAGCCCCAGCATTTT.